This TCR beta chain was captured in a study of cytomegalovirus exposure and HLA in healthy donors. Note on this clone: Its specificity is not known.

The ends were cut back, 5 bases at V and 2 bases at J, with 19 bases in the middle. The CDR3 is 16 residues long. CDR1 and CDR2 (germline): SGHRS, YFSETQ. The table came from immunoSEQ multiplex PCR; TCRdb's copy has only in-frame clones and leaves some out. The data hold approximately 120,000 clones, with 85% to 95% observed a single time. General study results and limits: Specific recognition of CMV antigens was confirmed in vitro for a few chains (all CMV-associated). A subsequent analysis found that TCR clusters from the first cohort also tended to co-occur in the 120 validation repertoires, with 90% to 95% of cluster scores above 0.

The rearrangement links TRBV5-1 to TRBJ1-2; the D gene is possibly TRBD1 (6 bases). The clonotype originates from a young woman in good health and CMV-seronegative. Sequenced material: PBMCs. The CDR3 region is CASRTGTPNSNYGYTF. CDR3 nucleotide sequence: TGCGCCAGCAGGACGGGGACACCAAACTCGAACTATGGCTACACCTTC.